This paragraph reports one T cell receptor beta chain. This CDR3 contains 18 residues. Trimming pared 0 bases from V and 0 bases from J, leaving 12 bases between. Per germline, CDR1 MGHRA and CDR2 YSYEKL. Method: immunoSEQ multiplex PCR; TCRdb's copy keeps in-frame clones and lacks some. The table lists 70,000 to 90,000 clones, about 90% of them singletons. This entry comes from a study of T cell changes during pregnancy in multiple sclerosis. This sequence was found in a female donor in good health, serving as a control in a pregnancy study. Some clones in this sample may be carry-over from other donors' samples. The chain employs TRBV4-1 and TRBJ2-6; D may be TRBD1 (5 bases). Specimen: PBMCs, collected in the first trimester of pregnancy. CDR3 region: CASSQEIETASGANVLTF. As DNA, the CDR3 is TGCGCCAGCAGCCAAGAAATCGAGACAGCCTCTGGGGCCAACGTCCTGACTTTC.